This T cell receptor beta chain originates from a study of PD-1 and CTLA-4 blockade in melanoma. The data were produced by immunoSEQ multiplex PCR, yet TCRdb's version contains in-frame clones alone and is incomplete. The sample has about 30,000 clones, about 88% seen once; the top ten hold almost 6.5%. The germline V gene has CDR1 MNHEY and CDR2 SMNVEV (reference sequence). CDR3 size: 12 residues. V was pared by 6 bases and J by 3 bases, with 7 bases between. This TCR came from a human donor with melanoma. Source: CD8+ T cells from peripheral blood, taken from a patient given anti-PD-1 treatment. The chain recombines TRBV27 with TRBJ2-3; unclear D gene. For the CDR3, the DNA is TGTGCCAGCAGCTCAGGAACAGATACGCAGTATTTT. This translates into CASSSGTDTQYF.